The 11 T cell receptor beta chains listed next were all sequenced from one sample in a study of T cells after yellow fever vaccination. TCRdb itself ran the 5' RACE reads through MiXCR, one entry per CDR3 protein. The repertoire holds some 420,000 distinct CDR3 sequences, with about 19% as singletons. The starting material was PBMCs, obtained before the yellow fever booster vaccination. The receptors shown here come from a young man who received the YFV17D yellow fever vaccine.

The sample holds a few counts of this clonotype. Written as DNA, the CDR3 is TGCAGTGCTAGAGCAGGGGACAGGGTATACGAGACCCAGTACTTC. The encoded protein is CSARAGDRVYETQYF. The chain joins TRBV20-1 to TRBJ2-5, with 9 bases matching TRBD1. V shed 1 base and J 5 bases; nucleotides not matched to a gene: 8. The germline gives CDR1 DFQATT, CDR2 SNEGSKA (reference sequence). CDR3 size: 15 residues.

This chain uses TRBV29-1 with TRBJ2-3, with TRBD1 matching over 10 bases. This CDR3 spans 16 amino acids. Germline V CDR1 and CDR2: SQVTM, ANQGSEA. V dropped 8 bases and J dropped 6; count of bases not matched to a gene: 17. This CDR3 reads CSPGRVDSTGGDTQYF. CDR3 DNA: TGCAGCCCCGGGCGGGTGGATTCGACAGGGGGCGATACGCAGTATTTT.

This clonotype has more than one count but fewer than ten. The chain couples TRBV7-2 to TRBJ2-3; D possibly matches TRBD1 or TRBD2 (6 bases each). V was clipped by 5 bases and J by 5 bases, with 17 bases between them. This CDR3 region has 15 residues. Germline V gene data show CDR1 as SGHTA and CDR2 as FQGNSA. The CDR3 DNA reads TGTGCCAGCAGCGTTTTTGGGGGGCGGGGAGATACGCAGTATTTT. Amino acid sequence: CASSVFGGRGDTQYF.

This clonotype turned up a few times. The J gene is TRBJ1-5, the V gene TRBV6-1; a weak D match, TRBD1 (5 bases). The V and J ends lost 2 bases and 8 bases respectively, with 16 bases between them. This CDR3 spans 15 amino acids. Germline loops: CDR1 MNHNS, CDR2 SASEGT. As DNA, the CDR3 is TGTGCCAGCAGTGAATATGGGGTCGGGGGAGAGCCCCAGCATTTT. Translated: CASSEYGVGGEPQHF.

This clonotype has just a few counts. V gene TRBV7-2 combines with J gene TRBJ1-6; 11 bases fit TRBD1. The junction had 1 base not matched to a gene; V was cut back by 6 bases and J by 3 bases. The germline V gene has CDR1 SGHTA and CDR2 FQGNSA. This CDR3 region has 15 residues. In nucleotides, the CDR3 is TGTGCCAGCAGGGGACAGGGGGACTATAATTCACCCCTCCACTTT. Translation: CASRGQGDYNSPLHF.

V and J are TRBV7-9 and TRBJ2-2; D is possibly TRBD1 (6 bases). Germline V gene data show CDR1 as SEHNR and CDR2 as FQNEAQ (reference sequence). This CDR3 comprises 13 residues. With 6 bases removed from V and 9 bases from J, the gap between germline ends came to 14 bases. CDR3 residues: CASRDSLQWELFF. CDR3 bases: TGTGCCAGCAGGGACAGTCTCCAATGGGAGCTGTTTTTT.

This clonotype was observed a few times. As DNA, the CDR3 is TGTGCCAGCACCGTATCCGGGGCGCAGTATTTT. Its translation is CASTVSGAQYF. This sequence joins TRBV11-1 and TRBJ2-3, with D possibly TRBD2 on 5 matching bases. Trimming stripped 7 bases from V and 10 bases from J, with 12 bases between. The CDR3 runs to 11 residues. CDR1 is SGHAT and CDR2 is FQDESV in the germline V gene (reference sequence).

The sample holds a few counts of this clonotype. The rearrangement uses TRBV20-1 and TRBJ1-5, with D perhaps TRBD1 (5 bases). V was trimmed by 5 bases and J by 5 bases, leaving 16 bases between them. Germline V CDR1 and CDR2: DFQATT, SNEGSKA (reference sequence). The CDR3 runs 14 residues. CDR3 loop: CSAPRGIRDQPQHF. The DNA for the CDR3 is TGCAGTGCTCCAAGGGGAATTCGGGATCAGCCCCAGCATTTT.

The CDR3 is CASSLKQGADTQYF. For the CDR3, the DNA is TGTGCCAGCAGTTTAAAGCAGGGGGCAGATACGCAGTATTTT. The V call is TRBV28, the J call TRBJ2-3, with 7 bases matching TRBD1. The V segment lost 2 bases and the J segment 4 bases; nucleotides outside the gene matches: 3. The CDR3 is made up of 14 amino acids. In germline, CDR1 is MDHEN, CDR2 SYDVKM. The entire variable domain, with the rest obtained from reference TRBV28 and TRBJ2-3, is as follows: DVKVTQSSRYLVKRTGEKVFLECVQDMDHENMFWYRQDPGLGLRLIYFSYDVKMKEKGDIPEGYSVSREKKERFSLILESASTNQTSMYLCASSLKQGADTQYFGPGTRLTVL.

The rearrangement links TRBV5-1 to TRBJ1-4, with D possibly matching TRBD1 (6 bases). Trimming took 0 bases from V and 0 from J, leaving 9 bases between them. The CDR3 totals 16 residues. Germline-derived CDR1 and CDR2 are SGHRS and YFSETQ. In DNA form, the CDR3 reads TGCGCCAGCAGCTTGGGGACAGTTTCAACTAATGAAAAACTGTTTTTT. This gives the protein CASSLGTVSTNEKLFF.

This clonotype has only a few counts. V gene TRBV5-1 combines with J gene TRBJ2-1; 12 bases map to TRBD1. CDR3 length: 16 residues. Germline-derived CDR1 and CDR2 are SGHRS and YFSETQ. V gave up 4 bases and J gave up 9 bases; unmatched junction bases: 11. The CDR3 sequence: CASSAGTGGMMVEQFF. The CDR3 bases are TGCGCCAGCAGCGCCGGGACAGGGGGCATGATGGTTGAGCAGTTCTTC.